A single sample is the source of the 18 T cell receptor beta chains below, sequenced in a study of long-term antiretroviral therapy in people with HIV. They ran version v3.0 of the immunoSEQ assay at survey level. Only in-frame clones appear in the TCRdb table, and some are missing; sequencing was by immunoSEQ multiplex PCR. The table records about 22,000 clones, roughly 85% of them present only once. The specimen was unsorted PBMCs, collected 4.1 years after starting antiretroviral therapy. All receptors derive from a woman in her 40s with HIV.

This clone was seen once. The chain employs TRBV5-8 and TRBJ2-4, with TRBD2 matching over 13 bases. The CDR3 extends over 16 amino acids. Germline V CDR1 and CDR2: SGHTS, YDEGEE. Trimming took 0 bases from V and 8 from J; bases not matched to a gene: 5. CDR3 in DNA: TGTGCCAGCAGCTTGGGGACTAGCGGGAGTAGGGACATTCAGTACTTC. It translates to CASSLGTSGSRDIQYF. The whole variable domain, remainder taken from reference TRBV5-8 and TRBJ2-4, is EAGVTQSPTHLIKTRGQQATLRCSPISGHTSVYWYQQALGLGLQFLLWYDEGEERNRGNFPPRFSGRQFPNYSSELNVNALELEDSALYLCASSLGTSGSRDIQYFGAGTRLSVL.

V and J are TRBV7-8 and TRBJ2-3; D remains unclear. V lost 7 bases and J lost 0, with 5 bases in between. Germline V gene lookup returns CDR1 SGHVS and CDR2 FQNEAQ. This CDR3 has 12 residues. The CDR3 bases are TGTGCCAGCAAACAAAGCACAGATACGCAGTATTTT. As protein: CASKQSTDTQYF.

This clone has just a few counts. The CDR3 DNA reads as TGTGCCAGCAGTGGGTCAGGTGTCTCAACTAATGAAAAACTGTTTTTT. Translating it yields CASSGSGVSTNEKLFF. This chain links TRBV6-1 with TRBJ1-4; the D is unclear. Trimming shortened V by 4 bases and J by 0 bases, and 12 bases separated the two germline ends. CDR1 is MNHNS, CDR2 SASEGT, per germline. The CDR3 spans 16 residues.

The chain has TRBV6-5 and TRBJ2-1; 8 nucleotides align to TRBD1. This CDR3 has 15 residues. The germline V gene has CDR1 MNHEY and CDR2 SVGAGI. V was clipped by 7 bases and J by 3 bases; unmatched bases: 8. This CDR3 is CASTGQELGYNEQFF. In DNA, the CDR3 is TGTGCCAGCACGGGACAGGAATTGGGCTACAATGAGCAGTTCTTC.

The V call is TRBV7-9, the J call TRBJ2-6; D is undetermined. This CDR3 has 15 amino acids. Trimming cost V 3 bases and J 1 base, with 7 bases left between them. Germline CDR1 and CDR2: SEHNR and FQNEAQ (reference sequence). CDR3 coding DNA: TGTGCCAGCAGCTTCGAACGATCTGGGGCCAACGTCCTGACTTTC. Translating it yields CASSFERSGANVLTF.

V usage is TRBV29-1 and J usage is TRBJ2-2; D possibly corresponds to TRBD2 (5 bases). V was pared by 5 bases and J by 0 bases, with 7 bases between. The CDR3 has 13 residues. Germline V gene data show CDR1 as SQVTM and CDR2 as ANQGSEA. The CDR3 DNA follows: TGCAGCGTTCCGGGGTCGAACACCGGGGAGCTGTTTTTT. This codes for CSVPGSNTGELFF.

V and J are TRBV27 and TRBJ2-1; D possibly matches TRBD1 or TRBD2 (6 bases each). This CDR3 spans 13 amino acids. CDR1 is MNHEY, CDR2 SMNVEV, per germline (reference sequence). V was clipped by 8 bases and J by 7 bases, with 15 bases between them. Here the CDR3 DNA reads TGTGCCAGCGGACAGTGGGGGGTGAATGAGCAGTTCTTC. Translated, it gives CASGQWGVNEQFF.

This clone was observed a few times. The gene calls are TRBV11-3 and TRBJ1-4; D might be TRBD1 (5 bases). V was cut by 3 bases and J by 10 bases, with 15 bases left in between. CDR3 length: 14 residues. The germline CDR1 and CDR2 sequences are SGHNT and YENEEA. CDR3 loop: CASSFGARYGKLFF. Written as DNA, the CDR3 is TGTGCCAGCAGCTTCGGGGCGCGTTACGGAAAACTGTTTTTT.

The chain is built from TRBV7-2 and TRBJ2-7, with D possibly matching TRBD1 (6 bases). CDR1 and CDR2 (germline): SGHTA, FQGNSA. The CDR3 runs to 13 residues. The germline V and J ends were trimmed by 5 bases and 2 bases, with 10 bases remaining between them. CDR3 region: CASSRTVPYEQYF. In nucleotides, the CDR3 is TGTGCCAGCAGCCGGACAGTACCCTACGAGCAGTACTTC.

This clone was seen a few times. This chain links TRBV6-6 with TRBJ1-2; D is possibly TRBD1 (6 bases). Germline CDR1 MNHNY, CDR2 SVGAGI (reference sequence). Trimming took off 5 bases at V and 9 bases at J, with 16 bases between the two ends. This CDR3 comprises 13 residues. In nucleotides, the CDR3 is TGTGCCAGCAGTGCGACCAGGGGTTATCGCTACACCTTC. Translating it yields CASSATRGYRYTF.

The chain joins TRBV7-2 to TRBJ2-1; TRBD2 matches at 8 bases. The CDR3 has 15 amino acids. Per the germline V gene, CDR1 is SGHTA and CDR2 is FQGNSA. The trim removed 6 bases at V and 5 bases at J, leaving 9 bases unmatched. The CDR3 DNA reads TGTGCCAGCAGAGCACCGGGACTAGAACACAATGAGCAGTTCTTC. Translating it yields CASRAPGLEHNEQFF. The whole variable domain, remainder taken from reference TRBV7-2 and TRBJ2-1, is GAGVSQSPSNKVTEKGKDVELRCDPISGHTALYWYRQSLGQGLEFLIYFQGNSAPDKSGLPSDRFSAERTGGSVSTLTIQRTQQEDSAVYLCASRAPGLEHNEQFFGPGTRLTVL.

The gene calls are TRBV5-1 and TRBJ2-1; 12 bases match TRBD2. Germline V lookup: CDR1 SGHRS, CDR2 YFSETQ. Trimming cost V 3 bases and J 6 bases; bases outside gene matches: 4. The CDR3 totals 15 residues. The CDR3 is CASSYLAGGPNEQFF. In nucleotides, the CDR3 is TGCGCCAGCAGCTACCTAGCGGGAGGGCCCAATGAGCAGTTCTTC. Full variable domain (remainder filled in from reference TRBV5-1 and TRBJ2-1): KAGVTQTPRYLIKTRGQQVTLSCSPISGHRSVSWYQQTPGQGLQFLFEYFSETQRNKGNFPGRFSGRQFSNSRSEMNVSTLELGDSALYLCASSYLAGGPNEQFFGPGTRLTVL.

This rearrangement joins TRBV25-1 to TRBJ1-2; D is unclear. Per germline, CDR1 MGHDK and CDR2 SYGVNS. This CDR3 has 13 amino acids. V lost 5 bases, J lost 4 bases, and 11 bases lay in between. The CDR3 DNA sequence: TGTGCCAGCAGTTCCCCTTACAGCTATGGCTACACCTTC. Translated, it gives CASSSPYSYGYTF.

The rearrangement links TRBV6-5 to TRBJ2-1; TRBD1 matches at 7 bases. This CDR3 is built from 15 residues. V was clipped by 5 bases and J by 4 bases; unmatched bases: 8. Germline CDR1 and CDR2: MNHEY and SVGAGI. CDR3 protein: CASSLRDSLYNEQFF. CDR3 sequence (DNA): TGTGCCAGCAGTCTCCGGGACAGCCTTTACAATGAGCAGTTCTTC.

The chain combines TRBV30 with TRBJ2-7; 11 bases agree with TRBD2. The CDR3 loop spans 15 amino acids. Germline V CDR1 and CDR2: GTSNPN, SVGIG (reference sequence). The V and J ends lost 0 bases and 3 bases, in that order; junction bases with no gene match: 4. CDR3 region: CAWSVGLAGGYEQYF. As DNA, the CDR3 is TGTGCCTGGAGTGTAGGGCTAGCGGGAGGCTACGAGCAGTACTTC.

The chain is built from TRBV19 and TRBJ1-2, with D perhaps TRBD1 (6 bases). Per the germline V gene, CDR1 is LNHDA and CDR2 is SQIVND (reference sequence). Trimming removed 11 bases at V and 3 bases at J, with 13 bases between. The CDR3 totals 12 residues. The CDR3 protein is CAGGGIDYGYTF. The CDR3 DNA reads TGTGCCGGAGGGGGGATTGACTATGGCTACACCTTC.

The genes are TRBV19 and TRBJ1-1; D is undetermined. CDR1 and CDR2 (germline): LNHDA, SQIVND (reference sequence). The CDR3 consists of 12 residues. V was cut by 6 bases and J by 1 base, with 6 bases left in between. DNA for the CDR3: TGTGCCAGTAGCTATAGGAACACTGAAGCTTTCTTT. Translation gives CASSYRNTEAFF.

This clone appeared a single time. The chain employs TRBV5-6 and TRBJ2-7; D gene uncertain. The CDR3 consists of 11 residues. Germline V CDR1 and CDR2: SGHDT, YYEEEE. Trimming stripped 2 bases from V and 6 bases from J, with 6 bases between. CDR3 protein: CASSFKFEQYF. The CDR3 bases are TGTGCCAGCAGCTTCAAGTTCGAGCAGTACTTC.